This passage covers 27 T cell receptor beta chains from one sample sequenced in a study of PD-1 blockade in classical Hodgkin lymphoma. Measured with immunoSEQ multiplex PCR; TCRdb has only the in-frame clones, and not every one. Among some 9,700 clones listed, roughly 80% were seen once. Time point reported: cycle 4 day 1 (C4D1), after around six weeks of nivolumab. Each patient relapsed following autologous stem cell transplantation, and prior brentuximab vedotin exposure differed. The starting material was peripheral blood mononuclear cells (PBMCs), obtained before the fourth cycle of nivolumab. These receptor sequences come from a human donor with classical Hodgkin lymphoma.

This sequence joins TRBV9 and TRBJ1-1; D unresolved. V lost 4 bases to trimming and J lost 0 bases, with 10 bases between them. Germline-derived CDR1 and CDR2 are SGDLS and YYNGEE. The CDR3 spans 14 residues. The CDR3 spells CASSSRPMNTEAFF. CDR3 nucleotide sequence: TGTGCCAGCAGCTCCAGACCTATGAACACTGAAGCTTTCTTT.

This rearrangement joins TRBV5-1 to TRBJ2-3; tentative D call: TRBD1 (6 bases). The germline CDR1 and CDR2 sequences are SGHRS and YFSETQ. The CDR3 sequence is 15 residues long. Deletions cut 2 bases from V and 2 bases from J, with 12 bases between. CDR3: CASSLQGRHTDTQYF. The CDR3, as DNA: TGCGCCAGCAGCTTACAGGGTCGACACACAGATACGCAGTATTTT.

This clone was counted between two and nine times. The chain uses TRBV7-3 and TRBJ2-1, with 10 nucleotides matching TRBD1. Germline CDR1 and CDR2: SGHTA and FQGTGA. This CDR3 has 17 residues. Trimming took 2 bases from V and 0 from J; bases not matched to a gene: 4. As DNA, the CDR3 is TGTGCCAGCAGCTTACCGGGACAGGGGAGCTCCTACAATGAGCAGTTCTTC. This sequence encodes CASSLPGQGSSYNEQFF.

The V gene is TRBV6-1, the J gene TRBJ1-1; 8 positions match TRBD1. Germline CDR1 MNHNS, CDR2 SASEGT. The V and J ends lost 6 bases and 6 bases, in that order; junction bases with no gene match: 9. This CDR3 is 14 amino acids long. The CDR3 DNA reads as TGTGCCAGCAGCCACCTTCAGGGGGCTGCTGAAGCTTTCTTT. The encoded protein is CASSHLQGAAEAFF.

This clone was seen a few times. The chain links TRBV15 to TRBJ2-1; 11 nucleotides match TRBD2. This CDR3 has 17 amino acids. Per the germline V gene, CDR1 is LNHNV and CDR2 is YYDKDF (reference sequence). Germline trimming cut 3 bases from V and 6 bases from J; bases unmatched to any gene: 10. The CDR3 bases are TGTGCCACCAGCAGCCACTTCGGACTAGCGGGTTCCAATGAGCAGTTCTTC. Its protein is CATSSHFGLAGSNEQFF.

V and J are TRBV28 and TRBJ2-1; D not resolved. Trimming removed 5 bases at V and 3 bases at J, with 11 bases between. The germline V gene has CDR1 MDHEN and CDR2 SYDVKM. The CDR3 extends over 14 amino acids. CDR3 region: CASSPMGFYNEQFF. The CDR3, as DNA: TGTGCCAGCAGTCCCATGGGTTTCTACAATGAGCAGTTCTTC. Supplemented by reference TRBV28 and TRBJ2-1, the full variable domain reads DVKVTQSSRYLVKRTGEKVFLECVQDMDHENMFWYRQDPGLGLRLIYFSYDVKMKEKGDIPEGYSVSREKKERFSLILESASTNQTSMYLCASSPMGFYNEQFFGPGTRLTVL.

The rearrangement links TRBV6-6 to TRBJ2-1; maybe TRBD1 (5 bases). There are 12 residues in the CDR3. From germline, CDR1 is MNHNY and CDR2 SVGAGI (reference sequence). Trimming pared 2 bases from V and 6 bases from J, leaving 5 bases between. The CDR3 nucleotides are TGTGCCAGCAGTTACGGGGCCAATGAGCAGTTCTTC. Protein sequence: CASSYGANEQFF.

The V gene is TRBV2, the J gene TRBJ1-1, with D tentatively TRBD1 (5 bases). CDR1 is SNHLY, CDR2 FYNNEI, per germline. This CDR3 has 15 residues. The V and J ends lost 7 bases and 1 base respectively, with 16 bases between them. CDR3 sequence reads: CASKGQINSNTEAFF. CDR3 coding DNA: TGTGCCAGCAAGGGGCAGATCAACTCGAACACTGAAGCTTTCTTT.

The chain uses TRBV19 and TRBJ2-3; 9 bases are shared with TRBD1. The CDR3 has 14 amino acids. The trim removed 9 bases at V and 7 bases at J, leaving 11 bases unmatched. Germline V lookup: CDR1 LNHDA, CDR2 SQIVND (reference sequence). CDR3 sequence reads: CARNRGRGPNTQYF. As DNA, the CDR3 is TGTGCCAGGAACAGGGGGCGCGGCCCAAATACGCAGTATTTT.

V is TRBV6-6 and J is TRBJ1-5; D unresolved. The V and J ends lost 1 base and 1 base respectively, with 11 bases between them. Germline V CDR1 and CDR2: MNHNY, SVGAGI (reference sequence). This CDR3 comprises 16 residues. The CDR3 DNA follows: TGTGCCAGCAGTTACTTACACTCGGAAAGCAATCAGCCCCAGCATTTT. Protein: CASSYLHSESNQPQHF.

This chain connects TRBV28 to TRBJ2-7; TRBD1 might be the D (6 bases). The CDR3 is 14 residues long. Deletions cut 5 bases from V and 2 bases from J, with 13 bases between. Germline CDR1 reads MDHEN; CDR2 reads SYDVKM. CDR3 amino acids: CASSPPGHPYEQYF. CDR3 DNA: TGTGCCAGCAGTCCTCCGGGACACCCCTACGAGCAGTACTTC.

V and J are TRBV5-1 and TRBJ2-7; weak D call: TRBD2 (5 bases). Per the germline V gene, CDR1 is SGHRS and CDR2 is YFSETQ. The CDR3 loop spans 14 amino acids. Trimming took off 0 bases at V and 3 bases at J, with 10 bases between the two ends. The CDR3 here is CASSLGRGYYEQYF. DNA of the CDR3: TGCGCCAGCAGCTTGGGACGGGGATACTACGAGCAGTACTTC. The complete variable domain, with remaining parts taken from reference TRBV5-1 and TRBJ2-7, reads KAGVTQTPRYLIKTRGQQVTLSCSPISGHRSVSWYQQTPGQGLQFLFEYFSETQRNKGNFPGRFSGRQFSNSRSEMNVSTLELGDSALYLCASSLGRGYYEQYFGPGTRLTVT.

The gene calls are TRBV9 and TRBJ1-1; the D gene is possibly TRBD1 (6 bases). There are 15 residues in the CDR3. Trimming took off 4 bases at V and 2 bases at J, with 15 bases between the two ends. CDR1 and CDR2 (germline): SGDLS, YYNGEE. The CDR3 DNA reads TGTGCCAGCAGCCCCTGGACAGTCCTTAACACTGAAGCTTTCTTT. Translation: CASSPWTVLNTEAFF.

The sample holds a few counts of this clone. This chain uses TRBV11-2 with TRBJ2-1; D call uncertain. Germline CDR1 and CDR2: SGHAT and FQNNGV. The CDR3 totals 16 residues. V was clipped by 1 base and J by 2 bases, with 12 bases between them. CDR3 sequence (DNA): TGTGCCAGCAGCTTAGTAGGCGCTCGGCCCTACAATGAGCAGTTCTTC. Translation: CASSLVGARPYNEQFF.

The rearrangement links TRBV2 to TRBJ2-5, with D maybe TRBD2 (6 bases). Germline V gene lookup returns CDR1 SNHLY and CDR2 FYNNEI. This CDR3 is 14 amino acids long. Between the trimmed V and J ends, which lost 4 bases and 4 bases, there was a span of 13 bases. CDR3: CASSGQGGAETQYF. The CDR3, as DNA: TGTGCCAGCAGTGGCCAAGGAGGGGCAGAGACCCAGTACTTC.

The chain has TRBV5-4 and TRBJ2-7; D is ambiguous. The CDR3 spans 13 residues. The V and J ends lost 1 base and 6 bases respectively, with 11 bases between them. Germline lookup yields CDR1 SGHNT and CDR2 YYREEE (reference sequence). The CDR3 DNA is TGTGCCAGCAGCTTGAGGCAGTCCGGCGAGCAGTACTTC. Translating it yields CASSLRQSGEQYF.

This rearrangement joins TRBV18 to TRBJ2-6; unclear D gene. V gave up 5 bases and J gave up 4 bases, with 6 bases separating them. CDR1 and CDR2 (germline): KGHSH, LQKENI. This CDR3 contains 13 residues. The CDR3 sequence is CASSAAGANVLTF. CDR3 bases: TGTGCCAGCTCAGCGGCGGGGGCCAACGTCCTGACTTTC.

This clone was observed a single time. This rearrangement joins TRBV7-9 to TRBJ2-6; D unresolved. Germline CDR1 is SEHNR and CDR2 is FQNEAQ (reference sequence). Trimming stripped 7 bases from V and 0 bases from J, with 13 bases between. The CDR3 runs to 16 residues. CDR3 DNA sequence: TGTGCCAGCACCCCGGCGGCGAGCTCTGGGGCCAACGTCCTGACTTTC. It codes for CASTPAASSGANVLTF.

CDR3 sequence reads: CASSRHTGELFF. CDR3 bases: TGTGCCAGCAGCCGGCACACCGGGGAGCTGTTTTTT. This rearrangement joins TRBV11-2 to TRBJ2-2; D is unclear. This CDR3 spans 12 amino acids. CDR1 is SGHAT, CDR2 FQNNGV, per germline. Trimming left V 5 bases short and J 3 bases short, with 4 bases between.

The rearrangement joins TRBV7-2 to TRBJ2-1; either TRBD1 or TRBD2 may fit D (5 bases each). Trimming shortened V by 0 bases and J by 5 bases, and 29 bases separated the two germline ends. Germline CDR1 SGHTA, CDR2 FQGNSA. CDR3 length: 21 amino acids. The CDR3 coding sequence is TGTGCCAGCAGCTTAGCGGGCATCTTGAAGGGACGAGGTTCCCAGGACAATGAGCAGTTCTTC. Its protein is CASSLAGILKGRGSQDNEQFF.

The chain carries TRBV11-2 and TRBJ2-5; the match to TRBD2 covers 10 bases. The V segment lost 1 base and the J segment 5 bases; nucleotides outside the gene matches: 4. This CDR3 is built from 15 residues. Germline CDR1 and CDR2: SGHAT and FQNNGV. CDR3: CASSLGLAGDETQYF. As DNA, the CDR3 is TGTGCCAGCAGCTTAGGCCTAGCGGGGGATGAGACCCAGTACTTC. Complete variable domain (other parts from reference TRBV11-2 and TRBJ2-5): EAGVAQSPRYKIIEKRQSVAFWCNPISGHATLYWYQQILGQGPKLLIQFQNNGVVDDSQLPKDRFSAERLKGVDSTLKIQPAKLEDSAVYLCASSLGLAGDETQYFGPGTRLLVL.

Here the CDR3 DNA reads TGTGCCAGCAGTGAATTGGATCCCCGAGGCGCACCTCAAGAGACCCAGTACTTC. It yields the protein CASSELDPRGAPQETQYF. The V call is TRBV2, the J call TRBJ2-5; D uncertain. Germline CDR1 and CDR2: SNHLY and FYNNEI. The length of the CDR3 is 18 residues. V lost 2 bases to trimming and J lost 2 bases, with 21 bases between them.

V usage is TRBV7-9 and J usage is TRBJ2-1; TRBD1 aligns across 10 bases. After removal of 5 bases from V and 2 bases from J, the junction contained 9 bases not matched to a gene. The CDR3 spans 17 residues. The germline CDR1 and CDR2 sequences are SEHNR and FQNEAQ (reference sequence). This CDR3 is CASSLLVGTGAYNEQFF. DNA of the CDR3: TGTGCCAGCAGCCTATTAGTAGGGACAGGGGCCTACAATGAGCAGTTCTTC.

The rearrangement uses TRBV7-9 and TRBJ2-5, with D possibly matching TRBD1 (5 bases). Trimming stripped 7 bases from V and 1 base from J, with 13 bases between. This CDR3 has 14 amino acids. Germline V lookup: CDR1 SEHNR, CDR2 FQNEAQ (reference sequence). For the CDR3, the DNA is TGTGCCAGCACTGATCGACAGCGCCAAGAGACCCAGTACTTC. It translates to CASTDRQRQETQYF.

This clone is a singleton in its sample. DNA for the CDR3: TGTGCCAGCAGCTTAGGGGGAAGCTACACTGAAGCTTTCTTT. As protein: CASSLGGSYTEAFF. The V gene is TRBV7-9, the J gene TRBJ1-1; D ambiguous. This CDR3 comprises 14 residues. Germline lookup yields CDR1 SEHNR and CDR2 FQNEAQ (reference sequence). V was shortened by 1 base and J by 3 bases, with 9 bases between the two germline ends.

The V call is TRBV5-1, the J call TRBJ2-5, with 8 bases fitting TRBD2. The CDR3 totals 16 residues. Per the germline V gene, CDR1 is SGHRS and CDR2 is YFSETQ. V dropped 4 bases and J dropped 2; count of bases not matched to a gene: 10. CDR3: CASSPGAGGRQETQYF. In DNA form, the CDR3 reads TGCGCCAGCAGCCCCGGGGCGGGGGGTAGACAAGAGACCCAGTACTTC. Looking up the rest from reference TRBV5-1 and TRBJ2-5 gives the full variable domain: KAGVTQTPRYLIKTRGQQVTLSCSPISGHRSVSWYQQTPGQGLQFLFEYFSETQRNKGNFPGRFSGRQFSNSRSEMNVSTLELGDSALYLCASSPGAGGRQETQYFGPGTRLLVL.

This rearrangement joins TRBV29-1 to TRBJ2-2; the D gene is possibly TRBD2 (6 bases). CDR3 length equals 15 residues. V lost 8 bases and J 0 bases, leaving 16 bases between the germline ends. The germline V gene encodes CDR1 SQVTM and CDR2 ANQGSEA. CDR3 protein: CSSSSGSSNTGELFF. DNA of the CDR3: TGCAGCTCGAGCTCCGGGAGCTCGAACACCGGGGAGCTGTTTTTT.